Listed below are T cell receptor beta chains from one sample, sequenced in a study of blood T cell repertoires in COVID-19. The method was immunoSEQ multiplex PCR; TCRdb's version includes in-frame clones alone and lacks a portion of them. The profile covers around 320,000 clones, with just under 90% appearing a single time and roughly 11% taken by the ten largest. The source material was peripheral blood. These receptors were obtained from a woman in her 30s with COVID-19, enrolled during active disease. The CDR3 runs from the conserved cysteine through the conserved F or W. D genes are given only for firm matches. Expanded clones are given a class, and other clones once, few, many or no size at all.

D	size	V	J	CDR3	DNA
TRBD2	NA	TRBV7-6	TRBJ2-1	CASSLGTSGGAYNEQFF	TGTGCCAGCAGCTTAGGGACTAGCGGGGGGGCGTACAATGAGCAGTTCTTC
NA	NA	TRBV10-3	TRBJ1-1	CAIRARLNTEAFF	TGTGCCATCAGGGCAAGATTGAACACTGAAGCTTTCTTT
NA	NA	TRBV6-5	TRBJ1-6	CASSYSVTDSPLHF	TGTGCCAGCAGTTACTCAGTTACAGATTCACCCCTCCACTTT
TRBD1	NA	TRBV5-1	TRBJ1-2	CASSRRTGVDYGYTF	TGCGCCAGCAGCCGAAGGACAGGGGTGGACTATGGCTACACCTTC
NA	once	TRBV5-1	TRBJ2-3	CASSLAGDTQYF	TGCGCCAGCAGCTTGGCCGGAGATACGCAGTATTTT
TRBD1	NA	TRBV12-5	TRBJ2-7	CASGLPPGQGIHEQYF	TGTGCTAGTGGTTTGCCCCCGGGACAGGGAATCCACGAGCAGTACTTC
NA	NA	TRBV25-1	TRBJ2-3	CASSGMEGTDTQYF	TGTGCCAGCAGTGGGATGGAGGGAACAGATACGCAGTATTTT
NA	NA	TRBV6-6	TRBJ2-7	CASSRRGISYEQYF	TGTGCCAGCAGTAGAAGAGGGATCTCCTACGAGCAGTACTTC
TRBD1	NA	TRBV7-8	TRBJ1-5	CASSRTGESQPQHF	TGTGCCAGCAGCCGGACAGGGGAGAGTCAGCCCCAGCATTTT
TRBD2	NA	TRBV5-1	TRBJ2-1	CASSLGPLSGGAFEKFF	TGCGCCAGCAGCTTGGGGCCCCTGAGCGGGGGGGCTTTTGAGAAGTTCTTC
TRBD1	few	TRBV19	TRBJ1-2	CASRSGGVLNYGYTF	TGTGCCAGTCGTTCAGGGGGCGTCCTTAACTATGGCTACACCTTC
TRBD1	NA	TRBV2	TRBJ2-3	CASSQQGADTQYF	TGTGCCAGCAGTCAACAGGGGGCAGATACGCAGTATTTT
NA	NA	TRBV5-8	TRBJ1-1	CASSSRAMNTEAFF	TGTGCCAGCAGTTCCAGGGCCATGAACACTGAAGCTTTCTTT
TRBD1	NA	TRBV5-5	TRBJ2-7	CASSRDRGGAYEQYF	TGTGCCAGCAGCCGGGACAGGGGGGGAGCCTACGAGCAGTACTTC
TRBD1	once	TRBV5-4	TRBJ1-2	CASSLGRPGQYGYTF	TGTGCCAGCAGCTTGGGTAGGCCGGGACAGTATGGCTACACCTTC
NA	once	TRBV7-9	TRBJ1-2	CASSRAGTGGSYGYTF	TGTGCCAGCAGCCGCGCCGGGACGGGGGGAAGTTATGGCTACACCTTC